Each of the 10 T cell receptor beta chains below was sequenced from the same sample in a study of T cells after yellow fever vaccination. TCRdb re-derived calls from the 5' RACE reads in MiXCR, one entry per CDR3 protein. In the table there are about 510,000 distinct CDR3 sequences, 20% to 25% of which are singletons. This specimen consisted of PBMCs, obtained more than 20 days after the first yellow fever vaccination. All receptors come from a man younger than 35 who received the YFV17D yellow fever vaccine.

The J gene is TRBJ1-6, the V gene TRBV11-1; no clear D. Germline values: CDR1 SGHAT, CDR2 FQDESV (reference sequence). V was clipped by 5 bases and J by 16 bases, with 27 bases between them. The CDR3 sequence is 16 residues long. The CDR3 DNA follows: TGTGCCAGCAGCCCCCTGGAAGGACGGGCCCTTCTTCCACTCCACTTT. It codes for CASSPLEGRALLPLHF.

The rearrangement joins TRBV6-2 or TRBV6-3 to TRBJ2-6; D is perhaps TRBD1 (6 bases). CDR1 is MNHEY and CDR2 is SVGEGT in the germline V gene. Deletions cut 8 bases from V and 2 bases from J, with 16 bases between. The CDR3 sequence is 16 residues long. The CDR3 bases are TGTGCCAGCCAAAGGGACATATCTCCTGGGGCCAACGTCCTGACTTTC. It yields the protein CASQRDISPGANVLTF.

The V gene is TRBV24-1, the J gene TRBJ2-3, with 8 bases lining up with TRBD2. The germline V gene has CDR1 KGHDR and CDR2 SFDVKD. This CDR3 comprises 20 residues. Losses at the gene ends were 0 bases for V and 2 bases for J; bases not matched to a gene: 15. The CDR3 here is CATSDLGRAYGLADTDTQYF. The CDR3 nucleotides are TGTGCCACCAGTGATTTGGGCAGGGCCTATGGACTAGCCGACACAGATACGCAGTATTTT.

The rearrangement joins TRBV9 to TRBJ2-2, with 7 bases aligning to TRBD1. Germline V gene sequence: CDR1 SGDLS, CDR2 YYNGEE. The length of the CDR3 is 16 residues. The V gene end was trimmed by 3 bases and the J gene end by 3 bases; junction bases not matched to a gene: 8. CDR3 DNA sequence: TGTGCCAGCAGCGCACCCCACAGGGGAGACACCGGGGAGCTGTTTTTT. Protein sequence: CASSAPHRGDTGELFF.

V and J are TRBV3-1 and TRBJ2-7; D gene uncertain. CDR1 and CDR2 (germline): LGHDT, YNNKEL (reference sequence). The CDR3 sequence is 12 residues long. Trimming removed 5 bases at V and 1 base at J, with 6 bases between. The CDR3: CASSSASYEQYF. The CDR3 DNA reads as TGTGCCAGCAGCTCAGCATCCTACGAGCAGTACTTC.

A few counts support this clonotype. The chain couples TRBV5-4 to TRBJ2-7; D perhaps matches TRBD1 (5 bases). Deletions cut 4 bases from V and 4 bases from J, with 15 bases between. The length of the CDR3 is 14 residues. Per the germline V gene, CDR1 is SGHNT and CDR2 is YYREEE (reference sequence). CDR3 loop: CASSQQAVRYEQYF. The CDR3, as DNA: TGTGCCAGCAGCCAACAGGCGGTGCGTTACGAGCAGTACTTC.

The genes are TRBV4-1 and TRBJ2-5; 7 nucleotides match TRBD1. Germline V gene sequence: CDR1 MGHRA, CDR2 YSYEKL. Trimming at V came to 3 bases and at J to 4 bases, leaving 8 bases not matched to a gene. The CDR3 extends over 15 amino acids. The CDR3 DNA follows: TGCGCCAGCAGCCATAAGCGCGACAGGGTAGAGACCCAGTACTTC. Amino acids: CASSHKRDRVETQYF.

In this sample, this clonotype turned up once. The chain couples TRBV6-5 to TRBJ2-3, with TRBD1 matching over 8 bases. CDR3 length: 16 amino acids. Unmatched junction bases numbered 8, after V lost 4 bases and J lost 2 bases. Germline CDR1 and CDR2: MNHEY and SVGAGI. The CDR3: CASSSPGTGYTDTQYF. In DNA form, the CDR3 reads TGTGCCAGCAGTTCACCCGGGACAGGATACACAGATACGCAGTATTTT.

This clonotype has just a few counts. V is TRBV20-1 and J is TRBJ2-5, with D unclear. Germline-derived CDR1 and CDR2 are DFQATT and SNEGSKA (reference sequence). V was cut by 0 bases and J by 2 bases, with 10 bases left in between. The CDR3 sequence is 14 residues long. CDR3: CSARDLHRQETQYF. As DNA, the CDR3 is TGCAGTGCTAGAGATCTACACAGACAAGAGACCCAGTACTTC.

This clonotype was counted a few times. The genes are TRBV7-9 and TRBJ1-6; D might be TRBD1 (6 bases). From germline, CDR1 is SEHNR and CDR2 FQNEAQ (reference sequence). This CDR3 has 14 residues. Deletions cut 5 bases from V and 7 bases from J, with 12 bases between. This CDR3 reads CASSQPRGNSPLHF. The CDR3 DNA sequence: TGTGCCAGCAGCCAACCCAGGGGAAATTCACCCCTCCACTTT.